This T cell receptor (beta chain) was found in a study of CD8 T cells in ankylosing spondylitis. Study-wide results and limits: In ankylosing spondylitis blood, a motif of 7 to 9 highly homologous TCR beta variants appeared characteristic.

The CDR3 is 16 amino acids. V lost 5 bases and J lost 6; bases outside the gene matches: 18. Germline CDR1 reads DFQATT; CDR2 reads SNEGSKA (reference sequence). Quantitative molecular-barcoded 5'-RACE generated the TCR beta libraries. In TCRdb, the 5' RACE reads were re-called with MiXCR into one record per CDR3 protein. This sample has some 200,000 distinct CDR3 sequences; about 13% occur once, and the top ten carry 16%. Details on this clonotype: What it binds is not known.

The TCR was taken from a male donor with ankylosing spondylitis or in good health (not recorded which). The rearrangement joins TRBV20-1 to TRBJ2-7; TRBD1 aligns across 8 bases. The sample taken for sequencing was blood, either unsorted or a sorted T cell fraction (not recorded which). This chain's CDR3 is CSASVGTRTGKVEQYF. CDR3 nucleotide sequence: TGCAGTGCTTCGGTGGGGACTCGGACAGGGAAGGTCGAGCAGTACTTC.